The sequence of this T cell receptor beta chain was determined in a study of CD8 T cells in ankylosing spondylitis. This clonotype showed up just a few times. As yet, its antigen is unknown. Study results and limitations: In peripheral blood, disease-linked CD8+ clones occurred at relatively low frequencies. Apparently characteristic of ankylosing spondylitis blood was a TCR beta motif (fewer than 10 highly homologous variants). Researchers reportedly found disease-linked clones significantly enriched in matched ankylosing spondylitis synovial fluid. Previous work reported some of these motif variants in the synovial fluid and blood of reactive arthritis.

In making TCR beta libraries, quantitative 5'-RACE with molecular barcodes was used. Each CDR3 protein gets one entry after TCRdb re-called the 5' RACE reads with MiXCR. This table has more than 100,000 distinct CDR3 sequences, 15% to 20% appearing once. V lost 2 bases and J lost 6, with 11 bases in between. The CDR3 has 14 residues. Germline CDR1 reads KGHSH; CDR2 reads LQKENI. Sequencing was done on a sample of blood, either unsorted or a sorted T cell fraction (not recorded which). This sequence joins TRBV18 and TRBJ1-3; D may be TRBD1 (6 bases). The TCR originated in a male donor with ankylosing spondylitis. The CDR3 loop reads CASSPEEGENTIYF. The DNA for the CDR3 is TGTGCCAGCTCACCAGAGGAGGGGGAAAACACCATATATTTT.